Given below is one T cell receptor (beta chain) in context. The antigen is not known. This entry is derived from a study of T cell repertoires in cytomegalovirus infection. Regarding the study as a whole: There were carriers of CMV plus the relevant HLA, and cumulative public TCR beta family frequency identified them. HLA-C-restricted CMV-specific TCR beta clonotypes prevailed in the ex vivo response.

TCRdb itself ran the reads through MiXCR, one entry per CDR3 protein. The repertoire includes roughly 760,000 distinct CDR3 sequences, roughly a third of them detected once, and 2.5% to 3% sits in the top ten. CDR1 and CDR2 from the germline V gene are DFQATT and SNEGSKA (reference sequence). The ends were cut back, 3 bases at V and 3 bases at J, with 12 bases in the middle. The CDR3 contains 14 residues. The chain recombines TRBV20-1 with TRBJ1-5; a possible D gene is TRBD1 (5 bases). The sequence came from a human donor in good health (CMV status not recorded). Some clones in this sample may be carry-over from other donors' samples. Sequenced input: PBMCs. The CDR3 sequence: CSASRQGFNQPQHF. As DNA, the CDR3 is TGCAGTGCTAGTAGGCAGGGTTTCAATCAGCCCCAGCATTTT.